The sequence of this T cell receptor (beta chain) was determined in a study of T-cell reconstitution after alpha-beta-depleted transplantation in children. Germline CDR1 SGHRS, CDR2 YFSETQ. The CDR3 has 17 residues. V lost 1 base and J 4 bases, leaving 18 bases between the germline ends. Preparation of the TCRbeta library was carried out with unique molecular identifiers. TCRdb called the PCR reads again in MiXCR, with one record for every CDR3 protein. The sample has 45,000 to 50,000 distinct CDR3 sequences, around 56% seen once. The chain employs TRBV5-1 and TRBJ2-1, with a weak D call TRBD2 (5 bases). This TCR came from a boy less than two years old with SCID, due to receive a stem cell transplant. The starting material was peripheral blood, obtained before TCRalphabeta/CD19-depleted stem cell transplant. CDR3 bases: TGCGCCAGCAGCTTGTCCCCTAGCTCTACGGGATACAATGAGCAGTTCTTC. Protein product: CASSLSPSSTGYNEQFF.